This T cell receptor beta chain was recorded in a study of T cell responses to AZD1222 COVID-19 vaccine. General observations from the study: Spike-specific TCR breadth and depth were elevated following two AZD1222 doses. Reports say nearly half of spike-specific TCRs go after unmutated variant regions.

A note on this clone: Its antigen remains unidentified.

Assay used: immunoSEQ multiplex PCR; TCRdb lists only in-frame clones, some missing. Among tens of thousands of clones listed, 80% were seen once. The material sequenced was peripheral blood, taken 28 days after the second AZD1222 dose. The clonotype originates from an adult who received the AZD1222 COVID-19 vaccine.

The CDR3 nucleotides read TGTGCCAGCAGCATAGCCCAGGTTGGCTACACCTTC. This encodes CASSIAQVGYTF. The rearrangement uses TRBV11-2 and TRBJ1-2, with D hard to call. Germline V gene lookup returns CDR1 SGHAT and CDR2 FQNNGV. CDR3 length: 12 residues. The ends were cut back, 5 bases at V and 7 bases at J, with 11 bases in the middle.